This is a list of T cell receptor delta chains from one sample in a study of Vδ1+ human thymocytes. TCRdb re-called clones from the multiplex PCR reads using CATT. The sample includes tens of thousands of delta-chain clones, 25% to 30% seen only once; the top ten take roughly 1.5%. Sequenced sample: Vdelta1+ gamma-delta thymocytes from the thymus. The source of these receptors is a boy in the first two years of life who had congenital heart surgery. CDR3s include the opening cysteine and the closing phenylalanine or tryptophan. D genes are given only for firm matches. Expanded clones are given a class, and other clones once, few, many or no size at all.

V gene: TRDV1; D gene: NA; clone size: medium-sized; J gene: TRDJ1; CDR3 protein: CALGEPEREYTDKLIF; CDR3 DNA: TGTGCTCTTGGGGAACCAGAGCGGGAATACACCGATAAACTCATCTTT
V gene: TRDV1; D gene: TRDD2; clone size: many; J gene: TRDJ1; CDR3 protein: CALGDQPLPQMTVVRPPGKLIF; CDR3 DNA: TGTGCTCTTGGGGACCAACCCCTTCCTCAGATGACTGTTGTAAGGCCCCCGGGGAAACTCATCTTT
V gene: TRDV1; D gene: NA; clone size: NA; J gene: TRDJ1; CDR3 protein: CALGDFTGGYTDKLIF; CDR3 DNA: TGTGCTCTTGGGGATTTCACTGGTGGTTACACCGATAAACTCATCTTT
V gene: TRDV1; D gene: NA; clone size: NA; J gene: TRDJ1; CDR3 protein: CALGEVRGAFIHRGTYTDKLIF; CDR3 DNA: TGTGCTCTTGGGGAAGTCCGGGGGGCCTTTATACACCGGGGGACATACACCGATAAACTCATCTTT
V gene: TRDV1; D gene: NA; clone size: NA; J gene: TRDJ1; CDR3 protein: CALGELRPIHSYLSKLIF; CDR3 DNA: TGTGCTCTTGGGGAACTCCGACCCATACACTCCTATCTTTCTAAACTCATCTTT
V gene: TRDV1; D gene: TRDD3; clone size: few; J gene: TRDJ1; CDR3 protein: CALGVGRPSGTGGVYTDKLIF; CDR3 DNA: TGTGCTCTTGGGGTAGGGAGGCCTTCGGGGACTGGGGGAGTTTACACCGATAAACTCATCTTT
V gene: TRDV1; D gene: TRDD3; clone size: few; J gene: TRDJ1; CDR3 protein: CALGDGLPGRNWGVRIGTDKLIF; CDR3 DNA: TGTGCTCTTGGGGATGGCCTCCCTGGTCGGAACTGGGGGGTACGGATCGGTACCGATAAACTCATCTTT
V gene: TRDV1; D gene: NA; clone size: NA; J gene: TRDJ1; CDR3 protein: CSLRGPRGKLIF; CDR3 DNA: TGTTCCCTACGGGGTCCTCGGGGTAAACTCATCTTT
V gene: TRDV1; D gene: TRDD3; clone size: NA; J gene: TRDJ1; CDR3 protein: CALGECPGDMADKLIF; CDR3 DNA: TGTGCTCTTGGGGAATGCCCGGGGGATATGGCCGATAAACTCATCTTT
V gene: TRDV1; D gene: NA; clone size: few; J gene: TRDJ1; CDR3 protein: CALGDLTPGGVRSKLIF; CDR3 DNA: TGTGCTCTTGGGGACCTCACCCCGGGGGGAGTGCGTTCTAAACTCATCTTT
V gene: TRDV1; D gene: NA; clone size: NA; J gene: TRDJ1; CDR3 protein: CALGENTTYADKLIF; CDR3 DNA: TGTGCTCTTGGGGAGAATACGACTTACGCCGATAAACTCATCTTT
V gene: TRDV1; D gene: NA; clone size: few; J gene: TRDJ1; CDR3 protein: CALGELLKYWEILDTDKLIF; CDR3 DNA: TGTGCTCTTGGGGAACTCCTTAAGTACTGGGAGATCTTGGACACCGATAAACTCATCTTT
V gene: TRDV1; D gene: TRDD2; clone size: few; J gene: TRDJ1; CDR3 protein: CALLPTACWRDPLCRRTDKLIF; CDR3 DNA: TGTGCTCTTCTTCCTACGGCTTGTTGGAGGGACCCATTATGTCGCCGGACCGATAAACTCATCTTT
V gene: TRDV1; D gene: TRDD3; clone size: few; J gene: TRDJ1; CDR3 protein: CALGEEPRRIRQYTDKLIF; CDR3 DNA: TGTGCTCTTGGGGAAGAACCTAGGCGGATACGCCAATACACCGATAAACTCATCTTT
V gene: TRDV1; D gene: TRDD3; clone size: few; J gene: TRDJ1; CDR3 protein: CALGSGELLITLMPYWGIQVDDKLIF; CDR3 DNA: TGTGCTCTTGGGTCCGGGGAGCTTCTCATCACTCTTATGCCCTACTGGGGGATACAAGTCGACGATAAACTCATCTTT
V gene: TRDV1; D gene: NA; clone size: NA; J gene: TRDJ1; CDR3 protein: CALGELGDTDKLIF; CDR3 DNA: TGTGCTCTTGGGGAACTCGGGGACACCGATAAACTCATCTTT
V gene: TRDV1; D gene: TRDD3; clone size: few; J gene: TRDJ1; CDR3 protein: CALGMSVYWGIRDPYTDKLIF; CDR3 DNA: TGTGCTCTTGGGATGTCTGTGTACTGGGGGATACGGGACCCGTACACCGATAAACTCATCTTT
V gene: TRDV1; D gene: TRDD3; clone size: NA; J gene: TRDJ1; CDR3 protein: CALGAWGTGETELIF; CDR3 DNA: TGTGCTCTTGGGGCCTGGGGTACTGGGGAGACGGAACTCATCTTT
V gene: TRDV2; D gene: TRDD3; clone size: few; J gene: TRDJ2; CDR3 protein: CATDSVGDILTAQLFF; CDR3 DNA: TGTGCCACCGACTCGGTGGGGGATATATTGACAGCACAACTCTTCTTT
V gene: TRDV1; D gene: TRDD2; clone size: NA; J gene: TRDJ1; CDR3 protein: CALGGEPSYTSPLPGKLIF; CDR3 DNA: TGTGCTCTTGGGGGCGAACCTTCCTACACCTCACCCCTTCCAGGTAAACTCATCTTT
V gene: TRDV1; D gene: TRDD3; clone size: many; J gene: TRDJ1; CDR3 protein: CALGARAGVLGACGELIF; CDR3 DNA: TGTGCTCTTGGGGCCCGAGCCGGGGTCCTGGGGGCCTGTGGGGAACTCATCTTT
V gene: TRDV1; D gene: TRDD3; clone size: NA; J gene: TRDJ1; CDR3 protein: CALGTNQVPVLGTHTDKLIF; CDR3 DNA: TGTGCTCTTGGGACAAACCAAGTCCCCGTACTGGGGACCCACACCGATAAACTCATCTTT
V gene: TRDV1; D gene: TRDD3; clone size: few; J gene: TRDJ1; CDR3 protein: CALGAPHPPQILGDTRTVPWTDKLIF; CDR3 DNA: TGTGCTCTTGGGGCTCCCCACCCCCCCCAAATACTGGGGGATACGCGGACGGTACCGTGGACCGATAAACTCATCTTT
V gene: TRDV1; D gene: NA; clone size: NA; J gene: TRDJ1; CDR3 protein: CALGGDRGRGWPDKLIF; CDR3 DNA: TGTGCTCTCGGGGGGGACCGGGGACGGGGATGGCCCGATAAACTCATCTTT
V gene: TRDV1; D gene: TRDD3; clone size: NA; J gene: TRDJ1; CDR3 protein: CALGELGGSRGIRRLIF; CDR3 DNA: TGTGCTCTTGGGGAACTCGGAGGTTCGCGGGGGATAAGGAGACTCATCTTT
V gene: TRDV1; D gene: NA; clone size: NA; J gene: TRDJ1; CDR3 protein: CALGEYSPTLPLKLIF; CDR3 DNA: TGTGCTCTTGGGGAGTACAGTCCTACCCTCCCCCTTAAACTCATCTTT
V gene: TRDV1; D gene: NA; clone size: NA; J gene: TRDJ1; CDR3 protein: CALGEQSDSPGDTDKLIF; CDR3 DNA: TGTGCTCTTGGGGAACAATCGGACTCGCCTGGAGACACCGATAAACTCATCTTT
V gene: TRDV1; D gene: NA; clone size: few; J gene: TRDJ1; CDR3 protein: CALGEPTSFRTGLIF; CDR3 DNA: TGCGCTCTTGGGGAACCGACTTCATTCCGGACCGGACTCATCTTT
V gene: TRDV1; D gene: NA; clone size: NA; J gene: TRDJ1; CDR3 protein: CALGGSLGDTDKLIF; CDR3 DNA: TGTGCTCTTGGGGGATCCTTAGGGGACACCGATAAACTCATCTTT
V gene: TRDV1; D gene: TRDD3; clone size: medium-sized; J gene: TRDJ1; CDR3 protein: CALGEHVGSWGQYTDKLIF; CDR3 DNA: TGTGCTCTTGGGGAGCACGTTGGGAGCTGGGGGCAATACACCGATAAACTCATCTTT
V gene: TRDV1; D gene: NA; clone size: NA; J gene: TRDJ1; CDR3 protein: CALGEPRSPSYWGGHKLIF; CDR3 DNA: TGTGCTCTTGGGGAACCCAGATCGCCTTCCTACTGGGGGGGGCATAAACTCATCTTT
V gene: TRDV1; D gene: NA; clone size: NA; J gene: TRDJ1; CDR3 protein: CALGEAFLRWGIEGKLIF; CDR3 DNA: TGTGCTCTTGGGGAGGCCTTCCTACGCTGGGGGATTGAGGGCAAACTCATCTTT
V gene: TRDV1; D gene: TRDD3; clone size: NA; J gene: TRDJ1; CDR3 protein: CALGERCLGGSYKLIF; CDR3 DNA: TGTGCTCTTGGGGAACGGTGCTTGGGGGGATCGTATAAACTCATCTTT
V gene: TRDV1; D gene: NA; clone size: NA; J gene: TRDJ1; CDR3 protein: CALGEIPPTLLPPPKLIF; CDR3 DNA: TGTGCTCTTGGGGAAATCCCGCCGACACTTCTCCCACCGCCCAAACTCATCTTT
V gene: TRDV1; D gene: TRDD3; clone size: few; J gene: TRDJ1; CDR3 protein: CALGVERGFYWGPPMGDTDKLIF; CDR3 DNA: TGTGCTCTTGGGGTGGAGAGAGGCTTCTACTGGGGACCCCCTATGGGGGACACCGATAAACTCATCTTT
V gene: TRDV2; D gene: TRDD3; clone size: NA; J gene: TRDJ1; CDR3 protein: CARPVLGDLYPTDKLIF; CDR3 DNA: TGTGCCCGGCCCGTACTGGGGGATCTGTACCCCACCGATAAACTCATCTTT
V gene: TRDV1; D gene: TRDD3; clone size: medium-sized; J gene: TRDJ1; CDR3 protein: CALGELTYWGIGLDKLIF; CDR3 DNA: TGTGCTCTTGGGGAACTTACGTACTGGGGGATCGGTTTGGATAAACTCATCTTT
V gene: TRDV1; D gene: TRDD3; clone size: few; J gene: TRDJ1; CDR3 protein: CALGVVFLTGGLIDELIF; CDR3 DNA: TGTGCTCTTGGGGTCGTCTTCCTTACTGGGGGATTAATCGATGAACTCATCTTT
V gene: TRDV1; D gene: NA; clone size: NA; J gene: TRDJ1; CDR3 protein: CALGEPFPRTSLGGGQTYTDKLIF; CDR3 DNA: TGTGCTCTTGGGGAACCGTTCCCTAGGACCTCGTTAGGGGGAGGCCAGACGTACACCGATAAACTCATCTTT
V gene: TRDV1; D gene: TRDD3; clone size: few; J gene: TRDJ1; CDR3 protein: CALGDELLPTRRLGDTGRADKLIF; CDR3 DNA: TGTGCTCTTGGGGACGAACTTCTTCCTACCCGGAGACTGGGGGATACGGGGAGGGCCGATAAACTCATCTTT
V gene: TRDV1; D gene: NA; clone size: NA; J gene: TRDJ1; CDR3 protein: CALGSRKTSLGEYTDKLIF; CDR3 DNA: TGTGCTCTTGGGTCCCGCAAAACCTCCCTCGGAGAGTACACCGATAAACTCATCTTT
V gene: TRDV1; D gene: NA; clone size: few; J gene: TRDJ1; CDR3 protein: CALGWVGLPHLFSDKLIF; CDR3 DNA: TGTGCTCTTGGCTGGGTTGGCCTTCCCCACCTGTTTTCCGATAAACTCATCTTT
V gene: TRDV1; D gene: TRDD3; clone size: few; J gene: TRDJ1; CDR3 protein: CALGERPSFHWGIPTDKLIF; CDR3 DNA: TGTGCTCTTGGGGAACGGCCTTCCTTCCACTGGGGGATACCCACCGATAAACTCATCTTT
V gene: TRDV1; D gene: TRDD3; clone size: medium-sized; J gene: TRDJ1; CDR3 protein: CALGARDEFLGDTDTDKLIF; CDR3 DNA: TGTGCTCTTGGGGCCCGAGATGAATTCCTGGGGGATACGGACACCGATAAACTCATCTTT
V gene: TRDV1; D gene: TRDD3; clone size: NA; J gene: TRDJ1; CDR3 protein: CALGAVTLPLLGDRQYTDKLIF; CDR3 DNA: TGTGCTCTTGGGGCAGTCACACTTCCCTTACTGGGGGATCGGCAGTACACCGATAAACTCATCTTT
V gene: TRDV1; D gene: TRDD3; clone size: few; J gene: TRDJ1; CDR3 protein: CALGEFRVTWGIPRYTDKLIF; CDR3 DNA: TGTGCTCTTGGGGAATTCAGAGTAACCTGGGGGATACCACGGTACACCGATAAACTCATCTTT
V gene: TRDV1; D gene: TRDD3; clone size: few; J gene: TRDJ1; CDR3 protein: CALGSPGWGISAYTDKLIF; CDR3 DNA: TGTGCTCTTGGGTCTCCCGGCTGGGGGATATCTGCGTACACCGATAAACTCATCTTT
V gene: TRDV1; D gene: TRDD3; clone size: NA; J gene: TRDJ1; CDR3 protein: CALGEREYSKPPSTGGLGYTDKLIF; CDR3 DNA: TGTGCTCTTGGGGAACGCGAATACTCTAAACCCCCGAGTACTGGGGGACTTGGGTACACCGATAAACTCATCTTT
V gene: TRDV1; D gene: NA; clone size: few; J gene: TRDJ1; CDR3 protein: CALGEPAFLRTGGRRYTDKLIF; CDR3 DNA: TGTGCTCTTGGGGAACCAGCCTTCCTCCGTACTGGGGGCCGGCGGTACACCGATAAACTCATCTTT
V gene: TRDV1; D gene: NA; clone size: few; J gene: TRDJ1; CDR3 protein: CALGVLHTDKLIF; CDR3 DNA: TGTGCTCTTGGGGTTTTACACACCGATAAACTCATCTTT
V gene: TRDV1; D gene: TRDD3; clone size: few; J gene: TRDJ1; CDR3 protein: CALGVFWPSQYWGIGGYTDKLIF; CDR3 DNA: TGTGCTCTTGGGGTCTTTTGGCCTTCCCAGTACTGGGGGATCGGGGGGTACACCGATAAACTCATCTTT
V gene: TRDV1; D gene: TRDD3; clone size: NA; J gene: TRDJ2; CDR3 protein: CALGSRTGGFVNTAQLFF; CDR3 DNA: TGTGCTCTCGGTTCGCGTACTGGGGGATTCGTAAATACGGCACAACTCTTCTTT